Listed here are 28 T cell receptor beta chains from one sample, sequenced in a study of cytomegalovirus exposure and HLA in healthy donors. Primers for the PCR totalled 60 Vbeta and 13 Jbeta. Here immunoSEQ multiplex PCR was the method, and the copy in TCRdb shows in-frame clones only, minus some. The data contain about 140,000 clones, more than 75% of them singletons. Source material: PBMCs. The receptors were gathered from a woman between 18 and 29 years old in good health and CMV-seropositive.

The gene calls are TRBV19 and TRBJ2-7; TRBD2 might be the D (6 bases). Germline CDR1 LNHDA, CDR2 SQIVND (reference sequence). Deletions cut 3 bases from V and 4 bases from J, with 7 bases between. The CDR3 is 12 amino acids. The CDR3 reads CASSMGGYEQYF. DNA for the CDR3: TGTGCCAGTAGTATGGGGGGATACGAGCAGTACTTC.

V is TRBV9 and J is TRBJ1-1, with D possibly matching TRBD1 (6 bases). Germline CDR1 is SGDLS and CDR2 is YYNGEE. Trimming cost V 4 bases and J 4 bases, with 17 bases left between them. The CDR3 has 15 amino acids. CDR3 nucleotide sequence: TGTGCCAGCAGCCCCGTGGGGAGGGGGTCCACTGAAGCTTTCTTT. Its protein is CASSPVGRGSTEAFF.

The V gene is TRBV7-2, the J gene TRBJ2-7, with 8 bases fitting TRBD2. The V gene's germline CDR1 is SGHTA and CDR2 FQGNSA. CDR3 size: 17 residues. The V segment lost 4 bases and the J segment 3 bases; nucleotides outside the gene matches: 14. This CDR3 is CASSSGGGGLVGYEQYF. DNA for the CDR3: TGTGCCAGCAGCTCCGGAGGAGGGGGACTAGTGGGCTACGAGCAGTACTTC.

The chain recombines TRBV15 with TRBJ1-6; D possibly corresponds to TRBD1 (5 bases). The germline V and J ends were trimmed by 5 bases and 2 bases, with 10 bases remaining between them. Per the germline V gene, CDR1 is LNHNV and CDR2 is YYDKDF (reference sequence). The CDR3 extends over 15 amino acids. CDR3 nucleotides: TGTGCCACCAGCCTAGGACATGCCTATAATTCACCCCTCCACTTT. Its translation is CATSLGHAYNSPLHF.

This clone was observed a single time. The genes are TRBV7-9 and TRBJ2-3; D perhaps matches TRBD1 (5 bases). Germline CDR1 is SEHNR and CDR2 is FQNEAQ (reference sequence). V shed 2 bases and J shed 1 base, with 10 bases lying between them. The length of the CDR3 is 15 residues. Here the CDR3 reads CASSLRGSGTDTQYF. CDR3 bases: TGTGCCAGCAGCTTAAGGGGATCCGGCACAGATACGCAGTATTTT.

J is TRBJ1-1 and V is TRBV14; TRBD1 agrees at 9 bases. The CDR3 spans 14 residues. The V and J ends lost 4 bases and 7 bases, in that order; junction bases with no gene match: 7. CDR1 SGHDN and CDR2 FVKESK come from the germline V gene. In nucleotides, the CDR3 is TGTGCCAGCAGCCCACGGGACAGGGTGGTTGAAGCTTTCTTT. Translated, it gives CASSPRDRVVEAFF.

The rearrangement joins TRBV6-5 to TRBJ1-1; 10 bases align to TRBD1. This CDR3 contains 14 residues. Germline V gene lookup returns CDR1 MNHEY and CDR2 SVGAGI. The V segment lost 6 bases and the J segment 5 bases; nucleotides outside the gene matches: 6. CDR3 nucleotide sequence: TGTGCCAGCAGGGCCCCGGGACAGGGGACTGAAGCTTTCTTT. Encoded protein: CASRAPGQGTEAFF.

This chain uses TRBV14 with TRBJ2-1; TRBD1 matches 9 bases. V trimming: 4 bases; J trimming: 6 bases; junction bases outside the gene matches: 10. The CDR3 contains 16 residues. The V gene's germline CDR1 is SGHDN and CDR2 FVKESK. CDR3 sequence reads: CASSLPLGQGFNEQFF. In DNA, the CDR3 is TGTGCCAGCAGCCTCCCCTTAGGACAGGGGTTCAATGAGCAGTTCTTC. Filled out from reference TRBV14 and TRBJ2-1, the complete variable domain reads EAGVTQFPSHSVIEKGQTVTLRCDPISGHDNLYWYRRVMGKEIKFLLHFVKESKQDESGMPNNRFLAERTGGTYSTLKVQPAELEDSGVYFCASSLPLGQGFNEQFFGPGTRLTVL.

J is TRBJ2-7 and V is TRBV7-2; TRBD1 agrees at 9 bases. V was clipped by 6 bases and J by 6 bases; unmatched bases: 9. Germline-derived CDR1 and CDR2 are SGHTA and FQGNSA. The CDR3 extends over 14 amino acids. For the CDR3, the DNA is TGTGCCAGCAGAGGGACAGGGAACGTGGGCGAGCAGTACTTC. It yields the protein CASRGTGNVGEQYF.

This rearrangement joins TRBV6-4 to TRBJ1-1; the match to TRBD1 covers 9 bases. The CDR3 length is 14 residues. CDR1 MRHNA and CDR2 SNTAGT come from the germline V gene. The V segment lost 5 bases and the J segment 6 bases; nucleotides outside the gene matches: 7. CDR3 sequence reads: CASSRDRAYPEAFF. Written as DNA, the CDR3 is TGTGCCAGCAGTCGGGACAGGGCGTACCCTGAAGCTTTCTTT.

This rearrangement joins TRBV2 to TRBJ2-1; tentatively, D is TRBD2 (5 bases). The CDR3 is made up of 14 amino acids. Per germline, CDR1 SNHLY and CDR2 FYNNEI. V lost 5 bases to trimming and J lost 3 bases, with 11 bases between them. As DNA, the CDR3 is TGTGCCAGCAGTACCGGACTGGTCTACAATGAGCAGTTCTTC. Its translation is CASSTGLVYNEQFF.

This sequence joins TRBV7-6 and TRBJ2-7, with 10 bases fitting TRBD1. V was clipped by 4 bases and J by 5 bases; unmatched bases: 5. The germline CDR1 and CDR2 sequences are SGHVS and FNYEAQ. This CDR3 spans 14 amino acids. The CDR3 loop is CASSSGQGGNEQYF. DNA of the CDR3: TGTGCCAGCAGCTCCGGACAGGGGGGAAACGAGCAGTACTTC. Full variable domain (outside the CDR3, taken from reference TRBV7-6 and TRBJ2-7): GAGVSQSPRYKVTKRGQDVALRCDPISGHVSLYWYRQALGQGPEFLTYFNYEAQQDKSGLPNDRFSAERPEGSISTLTIQRTEQRDSAMYRCASSSGQGGNEQYFGPGTRLTVT.

The chain joins TRBV6-5 to TRBJ1-2, with unresolved D. The germline V gene encodes CDR1 MNHEY and CDR2 SVGAGI. The CDR3 is 13 residues long. Deletions cut 2 bases from V and 8 bases from J, with 12 bases between. CDR3 sequence reads: CASSYERLGGYTF. The DNA for the CDR3 is TGTGCCAGCAGTTACGAGAGGCTCGGCGGCTACACCTTC.

The rearrangement joins TRBV20-1 to TRBJ2-1; D not certain. The CDR3 sequence is 9 residues long. V lost 6 bases and J 12 bases, leaving 9 bases between the germline ends. CDR1 is DFQATT and CDR2 is SNEGSKA in the germline V gene (reference sequence). The CDR3 loop reads CSAHTGQFF. The CDR3, as DNA: TGCAGTGCGCATACGGGGCAGTTCTTC.

Only one count was recorded for this clone. The chain combines TRBV5-1 with TRBJ2-5; the D gene is possibly TRBD1 (6 bases). The germline gives CDR1 SGHRS, CDR2 YFSETQ. This CDR3 region has 13 residues. The ends were cut back, 2 bases at V and 5 bases at J, with 10 bases in the middle. The CDR3 DNA sequence: TGCGCCAGCAGCTTAGGGGGAGCGGAGACCCAGTACTTC. Translating gives CASSLGGAETQYF.

The CDR3 is CASSKGTGGIIGELFF. The CDR3 DNA follows: TGTGCCAGTAGTAAGGGGACAGGGGGAATCATCGGGGAGCTGTTTTTT. The gene calls are TRBV19 and TRBJ2-2, with 11 positions matching TRBD1. CDR3 size: 16 residues. Trimming at V came to 4 bases and at J to 7 bases, leaving 8 bases not matched to a gene. The germline V gene encodes CDR1 LNHDA and CDR2 SQIVND (reference sequence).

The chain is built from TRBV6-4 and TRBJ2-3; D is possibly TRBD2 (5 bases). Germline values: CDR1 MRHNA, CDR2 SNTAGT. With 3 bases removed from V and 2 bases from J, the gap between germline ends came to 6 bases. This CDR3 has 13 residues. The CDR3 sequence is CASSEGVTDTQYF. The DNA of the CDR3 is TGTGCCAGCAGTGAGGGAGTCACAGATACGCAGTATTTT.

The CDR3 nucleotides are TGTGCCAGCTCACCTACGGGGTCGGTCGGGGGAGAGACCCAGTACTTC. Amino acid sequence: CASSPTGSVGGETQYF. This sequence joins TRBV18 and TRBJ2-5; possible D gene TRBD2, 6 bases. Germline V gene lookup returns CDR1 KGHSH and CDR2 LQKENI. CDR3 length: 16 residues. The V and J ends lost 3 bases and 4 bases respectively, with 18 bases between them.

The rearrangement uses TRBV13 and TRBJ1-1; 7 nucleotides match TRBD1. This CDR3 has 14 residues. Germline V gene sequence: CDR1 PRHDT, CDR2 FYEKMQ (reference sequence). Trimming removed 5 bases from V and 5 bases from J; junction bases left unmatched: 8. Here the CDR3 reads CASSLRGLGTEAFF. CDR3 coding DNA: TGTGCCAGCAGCCTAAGGGGGCTTGGAACTGAAGCTTTCTTT.

The chain carries TRBV10-3 and TRBJ1-2, with TRBD1 matching 10 bases. The CDR3 is made up of 14 amino acids. The germline gives CDR1 ENHRY, CDR2 SYGVKD. V lost 9 bases, J lost 7 bases, and 11 bases stayed unmatched. Here the CDR3 DNA reads TGTGCCATACGACCGGGACAGGGGCCAGGTGGCTACACCTTC. Encoded protein: CAIRPGQGPGGYTF.

This clone showed up just once. V and J are TRBV6-5 and TRBJ2-6; D is possibly TRBD2 (5 bases). V lost 6 bases and J lost 2, with 8 bases in between. Germline V gene data show CDR1 as MNHEY and CDR2 as SVGAGI. The CDR3 has 14 amino acids. Written as DNA, the CDR3 is TGTGCCAGCAGGAACGGGGCTGGGGCCAACGTCCTGACTTTC. It specifies CASRNGAGANVLTF.

V gene TRBV19 combines with J gene TRBJ1-5; D unclear. Trimming cost V 4 bases and J 4 bases, with 14 bases left between them. Germline lookup yields CDR1 LNHDA and CDR2 SQIVND (reference sequence). This CDR3 is 15 amino acids long. Here the CDR3 reads CASSRADFSNQPQHF. The CDR3 region has the DNA TGTGCCAGTAGTAGAGCGGACTTCTCGAATCAGCCCCAGCATTTT.

The CDR3 sequence is CASSKDSFPEQFF. CDR3 coding DNA: TGTGCCAGCAGCAAGGACAGCTTCCCTGAGCAGTTCTTC. The chain recombines TRBV5-6 with TRBJ2-1, with D possibly being TRBD1 (6 bases). Germline CDR1 is SGHDT and CDR2 is YYEEEE. The CDR3 has 13 amino acids. The ends were cut back, 4 bases at V and 9 bases at J, with 14 bases in the middle.

This chain uses TRBV19 with TRBJ2-7; 9 bases fit TRBD1. V shed 6 bases, J shed 3 bases, and the junction held 6 bases outside the gene matches. The CDR3 sequence is 14 residues long. Germline CDR1 reads LNHDA; CDR2 reads SQIVND (reference sequence). CDR3 nucleotide sequence: TGTGCCAGTAGCCGGACAGGGGTAGACTACGAGCAGTACTTC. Translating gives CASSRTGVDYEQYF.

The chain carries TRBV19 and TRBJ1-5, with D possibly TRBD1 on 5 matching bases. The V end lost 2 bases, the J end lost 5 bases, and 10 bases lay between the germline ends. Germline-derived CDR1 and CDR2 are LNHDA and SQIVND (reference sequence). This CDR3 has 14 residues. The CDR3 spells CASSIRTPDQPQHF. DNA of the CDR3: TGTGCCAGTAGTATACGGACACCAGATCAGCCCCAGCATTTT.

This chain uses TRBV5-1 with TRBJ2-7; 7 bases map to TRBD2. V lost 4 bases and J lost 0; bases outside the gene matches: 10. Germline CDR1 reads SGHRS; CDR2 reads YFSETQ. CDR3 size: 16 residues. The CDR3 spells CASSGGDYQSSYEQYF. The CDR3 DNA is TGCGCCAGCAGCGGCGGGGACTACCAGAGCTCCTACGAGCAGTACTTC.

The chain has TRBV6-1 and TRBJ2-5; D is undetermined. The end of the DNA aligns better with TRBJ2-7, so the J call may be wrong. Germline loops: CDR1 MNHNS, CDR2 SASEGT. The CDR3 has 12 amino acids. The CDR3 coding sequence is TGTGCCAGCAGTGCACAGCTCTACGAGCAGTACTTC. This sequence encodes CASSAQLYEQYF.

The genes are TRBV18 and TRBJ1-1, with no clear D. The CDR3 covers 16 residues. V lost 3 bases to trimming and J lost 3 bases, with 17 bases between them. From germline, CDR1 is KGHSH and CDR2 LQKENI. The CDR3 DNA follows: TGTGCCAGCTCACCCCCGGGTCCCCCGTACTACACTGAAGCTTTCTTT. This gives the protein CASSPPGPPYYTEAFF.